This T cell receptor beta chain was documented in a study of T-cell reconstitution after alpha-beta-depleted transplantation in children. Preparing the TCRbeta library involved the use of unique molecular identifiers. In TCRdb, the PCR reads were re-called with MiXCR into one record per CDR3 protein. There are under 350,000 distinct CDR3 sequences in the sample; about 10% occur only once, and roughly 9.1% lies in the top ten. The CDR3 length is 13 residues. V was cut by 2 bases and J by 4 bases, with 6 bases left in between. Germline CDR1 LGHDT, CDR2 YNNKEL (reference sequence). The receptor was derived from a human donor who donated a stem cell graft to a child with SCID. This chain links TRBV3-1 with TRBJ2-1; D gene unclear. Sequences were derived from PBMCs from the stem cell graft donor, sampled from the stem cell graft. The CDR3 bases are TGTGCCAGCAGCCAAATCGGTTACAATGAGCAGTTCTTC. As protein: CASSQIGYNEQFF.